Below, 30 T cell receptor beta chains from the same sample are listed, as sequenced in a study of T-cell memory formation after mild COVID-19. TCRdb fed the 5' RACE reads into MiXCR, producing one record per CDR3 protein. This table holds over 45,000 distinct CDR3 sequences, roughly a tenth found once. Sequencing was performed on PBMCs or a T cell subset sorted from them (not recorded which). These receptor sequences come from an adult woman who had mild COVID-19 (a few samples of this study predate the infection). Cell type and time point are not known.

This sequence joins TRBV7-6 and TRBJ2-7; D is ambiguous. This CDR3 is 15 amino acids long. Trimming pared 1 base from V and 6 bases from J, leaving 16 bases between. CDR1 and CDR2 (germline): SGHVS, FNYEAQ. The DNA of the CDR3 is TGTGCCAGCAGCTTAGAGATATCTGGGGTAGCCGAGCAGTACTTC. Its translation is CASSLEISGVAEQYF.

The chain employs TRBV24-1 and TRBJ2-1, with 9 nucleotides matching TRBD2. V lost 4 bases and J lost 8; bases outside the gene matches: 14. CDR3 length: 17 amino acids. CDR1 is KGHDR and CDR2 is SFDVKD in the germline V gene. CDR3 bases: TGTGCCACCAGTGAACCTGAGGCTAGCGGGGTAGGGCATGAGCAGTTCTTC. Protein sequence: CATSEPEASGVGHEQFF.

A few counts support this clonotype. The CDR3 coding sequence is TGTGCCAGCGGACGGGGAAGCAATCAGCCCCAGCATTTT. It translates to CASGRGSNQPQHF. This rearrangement joins TRBV3-1 to TRBJ1-5, with D unclear. Trimming left V 8 bases short and J 1 base short, with 9 bases between. Germline CDR1 is LGHDT and CDR2 is YNNKEL (reference sequence). CDR3 length: 13 amino acids.

The V call is TRBV5-5, the J call TRBJ2-3, with a weak D call TRBD1 (6 bases). The CDR3 runs 14 residues. Trimming pared 6 bases from V and 2 bases from J, leaving 13 bases between. Germline-derived CDR1 and CDR2 are SGHKS and YYEKEE (reference sequence). CDR3 loop: CASTKKGDTDTQYF. The CDR3 bases are TGTGCCAGCACCAAGAAGGGGGACACAGATACGCAGTATTTT.

The V and J genes are TRBV5-1 and TRBJ1-2; tentatively, D is TRBD1 (5 bases). CDR1 is SGHRS and CDR2 is YFSETQ in the germline V gene. CDR3 length: 15 amino acids. V was cut by 0 bases and J by 8 bases, with 17 bases left in between. CDR3 DNA: TGCGCCAGCAGCTTGGCCTCGGGACTGTTGTGGGGCTACACCTTC. Residues: CASSLASGLLWGYTF.

This clonotype was observed a few times. This chain connects TRBV6-5 to TRBJ2-6; TRBD1 matches 12 bases. The CDR3 is 22 amino acids. The germline V gene has CDR1 MNHEY and CDR2 SVGAGI. CDR3 amino acids: CGSSTNDPRDRGRFSGANVLTF. The DNA of the CDR3 is TGTGGTAGCAGTACAAACGATCCCCGGGACAGGGGGCGATTCTCTGGGGCCAACGTCCTGACTTTC.

This sequence joins TRBV20-1 and TRBJ2-1, with D possibly called TRBD1 or TRBD2 (6 bases each). Germline V gives CDR1 DFQATT, CDR2 SNEGSKA (reference sequence). The CDR3 loop spans 15 amino acids. Between the trimmed V and J ends, which lost 5 bases and 0 bases, there was a span of 14 bases. The CDR3 reads CSASKGGSSYNEQFF. The CDR3 bases are TGCAGTGCTTCAAAAGGGGGGAGCTCCTACAATGAGCAGTTCTTC.

In this sample, this clonotype turned up a few times. CDR3 sequence reads: CASSEWGSRTEAFF. CDR3 DNA sequence: TGTGCCAGCAGTGAATGGGGTTCGCGAACTGAAGCTTTCTTT. The gene calls are TRBV25-1 and TRBJ1-1; D gene uncertain. Trimming pared 1 base from V and 5 bases from J, leaving 11 bases between. The germline CDR1 and CDR2 sequences are MGHDK and SYGVNS. The CDR3 has 14 amino acids.

This clonotype has just a few counts. This chain joins TRBV6-2 or TRBV6-3 and TRBJ2-1; no definite D call. V was clipped by 6 bases and J by 6 bases, with 6 bases between them. CDR3 length: 11 amino acids. Germline assignment: CDR1 MNHEY and CDR2 SVGEGT. The CDR3 DNA reads as TGTGCCAGCAGCCCCCTCAATGAGCAGTTCTTC. Its protein is CASSPLNEQFF.

This clonotype came up a few times. The V call is TRBV9, the J call TRBJ2-1, with 9 bases that match TRBD1. Per the germline V gene, CDR1 is SGDLS and CDR2 is YYNGEE. V was pared by 3 bases and J by 5 bases, with 15 bases of the junction left unmatched. The CDR3 loop spans 18 amino acids. The CDR3: CASSAPLGTGTGHNEQFF. DNA of the CDR3: TGTGCCAGCAGCGCTCCCCTAGGTACCGGGACAGGGCACAATGAGCAGTTCTTC. The variable domain in full, completed from reference TRBV9 and TRBJ2-1, reads DSGVTQTPKHLITATGQRVTLRCSPRSGDLSVYWYQQSLDQGLQFLIQYYNGEERAKGNILERFSAQQFPDLHSELNLSSLELGDSALYFCASSAPLGTGTGHNEQFFGPGTRLTVL.

This clonotype was counted a few times. The CDR3 DNA reads TGTGCCAGCAGCGTAGGCCAGCGGGGATCAGATACGCAGTATTTT. Translation gives CASSVGQRGSDTQYF. V is TRBV9 and J is TRBJ2-3, with TRBD2 identical over 7 bases. With V trimmed by 0 bases and J by 4 bases, 5 bases remained unmatched. The CDR3 is 15 amino acids. Germline CDR1 SGDLS, CDR2 YYNGEE.

This clonotype is labeled as medium-sized. V is TRBV5-1 and J is TRBJ2-5; D might be TRBD2 (6 bases). Germline assignment: CDR1 SGHRS and CDR2 YFSETQ. The CDR3 loop spans 13 amino acids. The V end was cut by 7 bases, the J end by 2 bases, with 12 bases between. The CDR3 protein is CASRKGLQETQYF. CDR3 coding DNA: TGCGCCAGCCGTAAAGGACTACAAGAGACCCAGTACTTC. The variable domain in full, completed from reference TRBV5-1 and TRBJ2-5, reads KAGVTQTPRYLIKTRGQQVTLSCSPISGHRSVSWYQQTPGQGLQFLFEYFSETQRNKGNFPGRFSGRQFSNSRSEMNVSTLELGDSALYLCASRKGLQETQYFGPGTRLLVL.

Many counts were recorded for this clonotype. The chain links TRBV6-5 to TRBJ1-5; tentative D call: TRBD1 (6 bases). The CDR3 loop spans 14 amino acids. The germline V gene has CDR1 MNHEY and CDR2 SVGAGI. V dropped 2 bases and J dropped 7 bases, with 12 bases sitting between them. CDR3 region: CASSYRQGLQPQHF. As DNA, the CDR3 is TGTGCCAGCAGTTACAGGCAGGGGCTACAGCCCCAGCATTTT.

This clonotype has at least ten counts. This chain uses TRBV3-1 with TRBJ1-2; TRBD1 matches at 8 bases. The CDR3 contains 15 residues. Germline CDR1 and CDR2: LGHDT and YNNKEL (reference sequence). J gave up 3 bases and V 5 bases, and 8 bases lay outside the gene matches. CDR3 sequence (DNA): TGTGCCAGCAGCGGACAGAACAGGGGGGACTATGGCTACACCTTC. Its protein product is CASSGQNRGDYGYTF.

V is TRBV27 and J is TRBJ2-7; the D is unclear. Germline V gene data show CDR1 as MNHEY and CDR2 as SMNVEV (reference sequence). V gave up 2 bases and J gave up 6 bases, with 5 bases separating them. CDR3 length: 11 amino acids. CDR3 DNA sequence: TGTGCCAGCAGTTTACTGGGCGAGCAGTACTTC. It translates to CASSLLGEQYF.

This clonotype was seen repeatedly, ten times or more. This chain links TRBV7-9 with TRBJ2-3, with D uncertain. V lost 8 bases and J 4 bases, leaving 10 bases between the germline ends. The CDR3 runs to 12 residues. The germline V gene has CDR1 SEHNR and CDR2 FQNEAQ (reference sequence). The CDR3 region is CASGATSDTQYF. DNA of the CDR3: TGTGCCAGCGGCGCGACGTCAGATACGCAGTATTTT.

This clonotype was detected a few times. V and J are TRBV29-1 and TRBJ1-1; D uncertain. The CDR3 runs 11 residues. CDR1 is SQVTM, CDR2 ANQGSEA, per germline. V was trimmed by 7 bases and J by 3 bases, leaving 9 bases between them. The CDR3 DNA is TGCAGCGGGAAGAGAGACACTGAAGCTTTCTTT. Translation: CSGKRDTEAFF.

The CDR3 coding sequence is TGTGCCAGCAGCCAAGATAGGGCTAAGCATCTCACAGATACGCAGTATTTT. As protein: CASSQDRAKHLTDTQYF. The chain recombines TRBV3-1 with TRBJ2-3; D gene uncertain. V dropped 0 bases and J dropped 2 bases, with 15 bases sitting between them. CDR3 size: 17 residues. The germline V gene encodes CDR1 LGHDT and CDR2 YNNKEL (reference sequence).

In this sample, this clonotype turned up a few times. The chain recombines TRBV11-2 with TRBJ2-5; D call uncertain. Germline values: CDR1 SGHAT, CDR2 FQNNGV. Trimming cost V 2 bases and J 3 bases, with 22 bases left between them. The CDR3 has 18 amino acids. The CDR3 region is CASSLRSIRLSGEETQYF. In DNA, the CDR3 is TGTGCCAGCAGCTTACGCTCTATTCGGCTAAGTGGGGAAGAGACCCAGTACTTC. Looking up the rest from reference TRBV11-2 and TRBJ2-5 gives the full variable domain: EAGVAQSPRYKIIEKRQSVAFWCNPISGHATLYWYQQILGQGPKLLIQFQNNGVVDDSQLPKDRFSAERLKGVDSTLKIQPAKLEDSAVYLCASSLRSIRLSGEETQYFGPGTRLLVL.

A few counts support this clonotype. The rearrangement uses TRBV5-1 and TRBJ2-7; D not resolved. The CDR3 totals 12 residues. V shed 2 bases and J shed 2 bases, with 5 bases lying between them. In germline, CDR1 is SGHRS, CDR2 YFSETQ. The DNA for the CDR3 is TGCGCCAGCAGCTTCTCTCCCTACGAGCAGTACTTC. This encodes CASSFSPYEQYF.

CDR3 loop: CASSTPIYSGGYTF. The CDR3 DNA is TGTGCCAGTAGTACCCCGATCTATTCGGGTGGCTACACCTTC. V is TRBV19 and J is TRBJ1-2; D gene unclear. The germline CDR1 and CDR2 sequences are LNHDA and SQIVND (reference sequence). CDR3 size: 14 residues. V was cut by 4 bases and J by 7 bases, with 16 bases left in between.

The V call is TRBV10-2, the J call TRBJ2-7; no definite D call. Trimming removed 8 bases at V and 6 bases at J, with 11 bases between. CDR1 is WSHSY, CDR2 SAAADI, per germline. CDR3 length: 11 amino acids. In DNA form, the CDR3 reads TGCGCCAGCCGCGCCGGATCCGAGCAGTACTTC. It encodes CASRAGSEQYF.

This clonotype occurred many times. The chain uses TRBV7-9 and TRBJ2-4; D uncertain. Trimming left V 5 bases short and J 9 bases short, with 11 bases between. The CDR3 has 12 amino acids. From germline, CDR1 is SEHNR and CDR2 FQNEAQ (reference sequence). CDR3 bases: TGTGCCAGCAGCCCGCTTGGCAGCATTCAGTACTTC. This sequence encodes CASSPLGSIQYF.

The V gene is TRBV27, the J gene TRBJ2-3; D gene ambiguous. CDR1 is MNHEY and CDR2 is SMNVEV in the germline V gene (reference sequence). CDR3 size: 13 residues. V lost 2 bases and J lost 5, with 8 bases in between. The CDR3 DNA is TGTGCCAGCAGTTTAAGTTATCGAGATACGCAGTATTTT. Protein product: CASSLSYRDTQYF.

The rearrangement joins TRBV2 to TRBJ1-1; 7 nucleotides match TRBD1. The CDR3 runs to 14 residues. CDR1 is SNHLY, CDR2 FYNNEI, per germline. Trimming at V came to 4 bases and at J to 4 bases, leaving 6 bases not matched to a gene. Here the CDR3 DNA reads TGTGCCAGCAGTGGCAGACAGGGTAGCACTGAAGCTTTCTTT. As protein: CASSGRQGSTEAFF.

This clonotype was picked up a small number of times. The J gene is TRBJ2-5, the V gene TRBV3-1; D uncertain. V shed 5 bases and J shed 0 bases, with 10 bases lying between them. Germline CDR1 is LGHDT and CDR2 is YNNKEL (reference sequence). This CDR3 contains 14 residues. This CDR3 reads CASSSHGNQETQYF. In nucleotides, the CDR3 is TGTGCCAGCAGCAGCCACGGAAACCAAGAGACCCAGTACTTC.

This clonotype was detected a few times. This chain links TRBV29-1 with TRBJ2-1; 7 bases are a match to TRBD2. Germline loops: CDR1 SQVTM, CDR2 ANQGSEA. The CDR3 contains 16 residues. Trimming cost V 5 bases and J 0 bases; bases outside gene matches: 10. CDR3 amino acids: CSVSGKRGNSYNEQFF. The CDR3 bases are TGCAGCGTTTCTGGTAAGCGGGGCAACTCCTACAATGAGCAGTTCTTC.

The rearrangement uses TRBV9 and TRBJ2-3; 7 bases are shared with TRBD2. Germline values: CDR1 SGDLS, CDR2 YYNGEE. The junction had 4 bases not matched to a gene; V was cut back by 4 bases and J by 2 bases. The CDR3 is 14 amino acids. The CDR3 sequence: CASSTSALTDTQYF. The CDR3 DNA is TGTGCCAGCAGCACTAGCGCCCTCACAGATACGCAGTATTTT.

The chain carries TRBV6-2 or TRBV6-3 and TRBJ1-2; TRBD1 aligns across 8 bases. The germline V gene has CDR1 MNHEY and CDR2 SVGEGT. After removal of 5 bases from V and 7 bases from J, the junction contained 6 bases not matched to a gene. The CDR3 runs 13 residues. Here the CDR3 DNA reads TGTGCCAGCAGTGGACAGGGAGGTACTGGCTACACCTTC. It translates to CASSGQGGTGYTF.

The chain recombines TRBV12-3 or TRBV12-4 with TRBJ2-7; tentatively, D is TRBD1 (6 bases). The V and J ends lost 5 bases and 2 bases respectively, with 13 bases between them. The CDR3 covers 14 residues. The CDR3 protein is CASSTGTHTYEQYF. As DNA, the CDR3 is TGTGCCAGCAGTACCGGGACACACACCTACGAGCAGTACTTC.